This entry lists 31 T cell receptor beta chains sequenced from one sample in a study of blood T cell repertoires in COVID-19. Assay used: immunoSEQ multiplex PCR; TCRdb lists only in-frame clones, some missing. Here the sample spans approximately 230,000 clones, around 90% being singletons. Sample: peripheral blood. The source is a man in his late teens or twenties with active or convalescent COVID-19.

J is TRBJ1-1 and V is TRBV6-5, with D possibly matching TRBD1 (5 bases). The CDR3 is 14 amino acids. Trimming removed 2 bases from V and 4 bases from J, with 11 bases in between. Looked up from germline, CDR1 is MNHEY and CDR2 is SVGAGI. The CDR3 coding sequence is TGTGCCAGCAGTTACGACTGGGGGGGCACTGAAGCTTTCTTT. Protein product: CASSYDWGGTEAFF.

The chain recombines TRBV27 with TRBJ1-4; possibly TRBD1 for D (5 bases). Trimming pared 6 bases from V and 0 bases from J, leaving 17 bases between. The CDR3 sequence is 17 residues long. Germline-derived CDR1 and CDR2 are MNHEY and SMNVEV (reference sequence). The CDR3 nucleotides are TGTGCCAGCAGCCCAATAGACAGAACCCCAACTAATGAAAAACTGTTTTTT. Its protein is CASSPIDRTPTNEKLFF.

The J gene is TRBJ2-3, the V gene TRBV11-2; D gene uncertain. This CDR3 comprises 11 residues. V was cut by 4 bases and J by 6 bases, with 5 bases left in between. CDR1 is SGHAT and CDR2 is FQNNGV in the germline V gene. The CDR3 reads CASSSPDTQYF. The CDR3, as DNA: TGTGCCAGCAGCTCCCCGGATACGCAGTATTTT. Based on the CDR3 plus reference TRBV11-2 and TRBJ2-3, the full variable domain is EAGVAQSPRYKIIEKRQSVAFWCNPISGHATLYWYQQILGQGPKLLIQFQNNGVVDDSQLPKDRFSAERLKGVDSTLKIQPAKLEDSAVYLCASSSPDTQYFGPGTRLTVL.

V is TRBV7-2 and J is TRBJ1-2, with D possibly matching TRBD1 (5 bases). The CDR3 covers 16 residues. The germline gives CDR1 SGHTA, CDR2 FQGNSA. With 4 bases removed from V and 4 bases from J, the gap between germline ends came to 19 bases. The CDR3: CASSSMGTGVGYGYTF. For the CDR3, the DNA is TGTGCCAGCAGCTCTATGGGTACGGGGGTCGGCTATGGCTACACCTTC. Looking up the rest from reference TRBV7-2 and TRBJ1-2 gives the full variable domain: GAGVSQSPSNKVTEKGKDVELRCDPISGHTALYWYRQSLGQGLEFLIYFQGNSAPDKSGLPSDRFSAERTGGSVSTLTIQRTQQEDSAVYLCASSSMGTGVGYGYTFGSGTRLTVV.

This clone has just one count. Here the CDR3 reads CASSLQWGDSSYEQYF. The CDR3 DNA reads as TGTGCCAGCAGCTTGCAGTGGGGGGACAGTAGTTACGAGCAGTACTTC. The V gene is TRBV11-3, the J gene TRBJ2-7, with a weak D call TRBD1 (7 bases). The CDR3 sequence is 16 residues long. Trimming took 3 bases from V and 4 from J, leaving 19 bases between them. Looked up from germline, CDR1 is SGHNT and CDR2 is YENEEA.

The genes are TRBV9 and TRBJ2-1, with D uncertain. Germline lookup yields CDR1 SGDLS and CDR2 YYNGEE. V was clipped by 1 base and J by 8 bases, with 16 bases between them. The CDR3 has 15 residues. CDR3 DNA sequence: TGTGCCAGCAGCGTAAGTAGAGGCGGTTGGGATGAGCAGTTCTTC. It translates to CASSVSRGGWDEQFF.

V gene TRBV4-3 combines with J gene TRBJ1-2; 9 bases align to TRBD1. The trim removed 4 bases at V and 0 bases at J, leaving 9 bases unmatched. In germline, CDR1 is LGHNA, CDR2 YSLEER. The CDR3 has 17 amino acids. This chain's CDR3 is CASSPEGQGVANYGYTF. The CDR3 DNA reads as TGCGCCAGCAGCCCCGAGGGACAGGGAGTAGCTAACTATGGCTACACCTTC.

This CDR3 reads CASGDSMNTEAFF. The CDR3 bases are TGTGCCAGTGGGGACAGCATGAACACTGAAGCTTTCTTT. The gene calls are TRBV12-3 or TRBV12-4 and TRBJ1-1; TRBD1 agrees at 7 bases. Losses at the gene ends were 9 bases for V and 0 bases for J; bases not matched to a gene: 4. The CDR3 extends over 13 amino acids.

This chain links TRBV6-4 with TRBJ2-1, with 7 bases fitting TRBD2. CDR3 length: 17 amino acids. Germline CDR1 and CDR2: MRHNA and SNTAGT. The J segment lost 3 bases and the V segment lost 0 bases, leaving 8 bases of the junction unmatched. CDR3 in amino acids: CASSDSRGGSFYNEQFF. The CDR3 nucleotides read TGTGCCAGCAGTGACTCGAGGGGCGGGAGTTTCTACAATGAGCAGTTCTTC.

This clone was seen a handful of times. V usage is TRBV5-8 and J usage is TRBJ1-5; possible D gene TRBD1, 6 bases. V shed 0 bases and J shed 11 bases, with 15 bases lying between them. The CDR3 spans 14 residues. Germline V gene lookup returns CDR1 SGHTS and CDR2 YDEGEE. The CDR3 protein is CASSLDRATGAQHF. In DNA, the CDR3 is TGTGCCAGCAGCTTGGACAGGGCTACAGGAGCCCAGCATTTT.

Here the CDR3 reads CASSHGTEIHEQYF. The CDR3 nucleotides read TGTGCCAGCAGTCACGGGACAGAGATCCACGAGCAGTACTTC. V is TRBV2 and J is TRBJ2-7; 7 bases map to TRBD1. The germline CDR1 and CDR2 sequences are SNHLY and FYNNEI. The CDR3 loop spans 14 amino acids. The V and J ends lost 5 bases and 5 bases, in that order; junction bases with no gene match: 9.

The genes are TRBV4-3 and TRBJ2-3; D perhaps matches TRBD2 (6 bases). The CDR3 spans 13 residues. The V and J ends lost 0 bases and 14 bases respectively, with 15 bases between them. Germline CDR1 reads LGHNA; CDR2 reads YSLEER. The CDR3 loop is CASSQDRWRERYF. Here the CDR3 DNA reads TGCGCCAGCAGCCAAGATCGGTGGCGGGAAAGGTATTTT.

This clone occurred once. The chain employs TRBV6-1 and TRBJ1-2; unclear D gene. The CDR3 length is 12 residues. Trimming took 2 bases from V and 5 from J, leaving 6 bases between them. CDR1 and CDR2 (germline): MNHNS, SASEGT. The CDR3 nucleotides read TGTGCCAGCAGTGAACCAGATTATGGCTACACCTTC. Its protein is CASSEPDYGYTF.

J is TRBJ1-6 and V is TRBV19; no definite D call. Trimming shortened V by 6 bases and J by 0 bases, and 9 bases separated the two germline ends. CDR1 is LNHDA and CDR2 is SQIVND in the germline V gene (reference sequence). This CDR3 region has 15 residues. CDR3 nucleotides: TGTGCCAGTAGGGGCAGTAGCTCCTATAATTCACCCCTCCACTTT. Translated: CASRGSSSYNSPLHF.

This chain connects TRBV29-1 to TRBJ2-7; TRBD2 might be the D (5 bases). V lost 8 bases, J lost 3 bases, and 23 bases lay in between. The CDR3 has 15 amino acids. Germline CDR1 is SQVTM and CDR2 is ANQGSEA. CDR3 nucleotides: TGCAGCCCCCTGGGCTCGGACGAGGGTTTCTACGAGCAGTACTTC. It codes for CSPLGSDEGFYEQYF.

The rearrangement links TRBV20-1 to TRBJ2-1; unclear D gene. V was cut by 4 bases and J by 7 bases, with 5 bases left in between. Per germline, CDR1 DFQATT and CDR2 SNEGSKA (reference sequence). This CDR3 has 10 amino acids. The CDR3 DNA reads TGCAGTGCTACCAGGAATGAGCAGTTCTTC. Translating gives CSATRNEQFF.

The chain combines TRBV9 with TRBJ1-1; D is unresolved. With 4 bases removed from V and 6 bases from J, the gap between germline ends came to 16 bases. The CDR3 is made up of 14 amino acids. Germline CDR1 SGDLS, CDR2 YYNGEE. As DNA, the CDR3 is TGTGCCAGCAGCCAACCTCCACTCGGAGCTGAAGCTTTCTTT. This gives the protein CASSQPPLGAEAFF.

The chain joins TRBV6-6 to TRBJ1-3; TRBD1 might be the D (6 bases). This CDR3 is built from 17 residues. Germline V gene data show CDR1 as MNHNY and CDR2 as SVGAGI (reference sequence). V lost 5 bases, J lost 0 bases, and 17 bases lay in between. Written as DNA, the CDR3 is TGTGCCAGCAGTCCGGGACACAATTTTCCCTCTGGAAACACCATATATTTT. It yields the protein CASSPGHNFPSGNTIYF.

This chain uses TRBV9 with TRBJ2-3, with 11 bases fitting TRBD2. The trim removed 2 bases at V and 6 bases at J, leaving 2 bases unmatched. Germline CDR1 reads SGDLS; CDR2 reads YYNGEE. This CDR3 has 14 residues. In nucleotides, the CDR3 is TGTGCCAGCAGCGTTAGCGGGGGGGCGGATACGCAGTATTTT. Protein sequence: CASSVSGGADTQYF.

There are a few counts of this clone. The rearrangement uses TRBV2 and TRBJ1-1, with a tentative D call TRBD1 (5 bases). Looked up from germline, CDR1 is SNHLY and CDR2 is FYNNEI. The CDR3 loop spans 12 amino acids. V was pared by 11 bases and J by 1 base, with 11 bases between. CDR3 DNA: TGTGCCGGGGGGAGGTGGAACACTGAAGCTTTCTTT. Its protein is CAGGRWNTEAFF. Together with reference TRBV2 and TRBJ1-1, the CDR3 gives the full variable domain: EPEVTQTPSHQVTQMGQEVILRCVPISNHLYFYWYRQILGQKVEFLVSFYNNEISEKSEIFDDQFSVERPDGSNFTLKIRSTKLEDSAMYFCAGGRWNTEAFFGQGTRLTVV.

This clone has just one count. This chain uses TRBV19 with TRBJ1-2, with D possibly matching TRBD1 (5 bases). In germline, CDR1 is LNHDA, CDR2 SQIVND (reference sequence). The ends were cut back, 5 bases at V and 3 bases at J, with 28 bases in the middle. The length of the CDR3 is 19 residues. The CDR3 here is CASSPYPPGGGADYYGYTF. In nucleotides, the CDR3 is TGTGCCAGTAGTCCTTATCCCCCCGGAGGAGGGGCCGATTACTATGGCTACACCTTC.

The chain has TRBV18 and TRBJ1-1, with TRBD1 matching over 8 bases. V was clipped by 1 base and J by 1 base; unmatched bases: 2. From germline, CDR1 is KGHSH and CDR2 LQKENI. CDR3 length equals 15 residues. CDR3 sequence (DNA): TGTGCCAGCTCACCACAACAGGGGGGGAACACTGAAGCTTTCTTT. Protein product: CASSPQQGGNTEAFF.

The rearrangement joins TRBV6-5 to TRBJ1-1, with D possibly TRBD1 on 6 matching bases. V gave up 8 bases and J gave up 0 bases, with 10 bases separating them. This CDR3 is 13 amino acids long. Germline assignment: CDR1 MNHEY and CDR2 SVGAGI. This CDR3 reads CASYGQLNTEAFF. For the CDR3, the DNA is TGTGCCAGCTACGGACAGCTGAACACTGAAGCTTTCTTT.

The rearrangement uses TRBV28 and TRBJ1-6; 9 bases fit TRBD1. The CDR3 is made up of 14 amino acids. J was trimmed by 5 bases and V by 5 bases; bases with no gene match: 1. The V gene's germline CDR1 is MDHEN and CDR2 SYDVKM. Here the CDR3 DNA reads TGTGCCAGCAGTCGGACAGGGGATAATTCACCCCTCCACTTT. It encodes CASSRTGDNSPLHF.

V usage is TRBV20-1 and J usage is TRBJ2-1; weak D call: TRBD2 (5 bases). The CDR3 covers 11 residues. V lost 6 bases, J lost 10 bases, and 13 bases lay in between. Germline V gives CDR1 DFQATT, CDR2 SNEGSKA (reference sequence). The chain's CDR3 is CSADVLVEQFF. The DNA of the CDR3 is TGCAGTGCCGACGTACTAGTCGAGCAGTTCTTC.

For the CDR3, the DNA is TGCGCCAGCAGCCAAGGGGAGGGGCTTCGAGGCTACACCTTC. Its protein product is CASSQGEGLRGYTF. The V gene is TRBV4-3, the J gene TRBJ1-2; tentatively, D is TRBD1 (5 bases). This CDR3 has 14 amino acids. Per the germline V gene, CDR1 is LGHNA and CDR2 is YSLEER. Deletions cut 1 base from V and 8 bases from J, with 14 bases between.

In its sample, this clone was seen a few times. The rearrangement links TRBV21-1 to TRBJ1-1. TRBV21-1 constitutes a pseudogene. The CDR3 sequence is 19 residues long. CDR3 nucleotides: TGTGCCAGCAGCAAAACGACCACCAGGGGGCGAGCGGGGGGCACTGAAGCTTTCTTT. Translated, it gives CASSKTTTRGRAGGTEAFF.

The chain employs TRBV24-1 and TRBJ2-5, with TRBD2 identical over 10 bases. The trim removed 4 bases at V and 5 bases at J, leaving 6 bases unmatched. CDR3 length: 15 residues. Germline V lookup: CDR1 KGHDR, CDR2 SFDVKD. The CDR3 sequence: CATSDPTSGVETQYF. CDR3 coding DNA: TGTGCCACCAGTGACCCCACTAGCGGGGTTGAGACCCAGTACTTC.

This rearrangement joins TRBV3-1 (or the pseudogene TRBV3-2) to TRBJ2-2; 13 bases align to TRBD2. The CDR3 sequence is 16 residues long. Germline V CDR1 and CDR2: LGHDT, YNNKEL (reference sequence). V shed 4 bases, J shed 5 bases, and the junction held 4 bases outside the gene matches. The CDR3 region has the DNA TGTGCCAGCAGCCCCGTACTAGCGGGAGGGACCGGGGAGCTGTTTTTT. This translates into CASSPVLAGGTGELFF.

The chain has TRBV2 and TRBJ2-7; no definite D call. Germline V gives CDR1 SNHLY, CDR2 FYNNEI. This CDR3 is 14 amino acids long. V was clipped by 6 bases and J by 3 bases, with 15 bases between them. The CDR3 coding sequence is TGTGCCAGCAGCGGAGACGGCGCAATCTACGAGCAGTACTTC. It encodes CASSGDGAIYEQYF.

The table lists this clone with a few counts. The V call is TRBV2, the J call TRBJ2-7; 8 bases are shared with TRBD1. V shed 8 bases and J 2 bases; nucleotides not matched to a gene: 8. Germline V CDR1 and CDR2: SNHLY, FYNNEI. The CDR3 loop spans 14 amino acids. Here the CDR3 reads CASFDRGGTYEQYF. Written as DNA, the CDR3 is TGTGCCAGCTTTGACAGGGGTGGCACCTACGAGCAGTACTTC.